This TCR beta chain was documented in a study of OX40 agonist ivuxolimab in advanced cancers. Across the whole study: Patients were given ivuxolimab, an antibody that agonizes OX40 (CD134). Allowance was made for prior anti-PD-1, anti-PD-L1 or anti-CTLA-4 therapy, and around 44% had some.

The study's findings and limits: Compared with CD4+, CD8+ T cells on average had more expanded clones.

Trimming shortened V by 1 base and J by 1 base, and 24 bases separated the two germline ends. CDR1 and CDR2 from the germline V gene are LNHDA and SQIVND (reference sequence). CDR3 length: 20 residues. A word on this clone: Its antigen remains unidentified.

Generated by immunoSEQ multiplex PCR, the TCRdb table keeps only in-frame clones and is missing some. Of around 99,000 clones listed, 85% to 95% were seen once; the top ten hold 1% to 1.5%. The chain combines TRBV19 with TRBJ2-3, with D possibly TRBD1 on 6 matching bases. The TCR sequence derives from an adult with an advanced solid tumor such as melanoma, head and neck, liver or kidney cancer. Sequencing used CD4+ or CD8+ T cells sorted from blood, obtained in a trial of the OX40 agonist ivuxolimab. The CDR3 protein is CASSIVPPRWAGVGTDTQYF. CDR3 sequence (DNA): TGTGCCAGTAGTATAGTTCCCCCCCGTTGGGCAGGGGTCGGCACAGATACGCAGTATTTT. Together with reference TRBV19 and TRBJ2-3, the CDR3 gives the full variable domain: DGGITQSPKYLFRKEGQNVTLSCEQNLNHDAMYWYRQDPGQGLRLIYYSQIVNDFQKGDIAEGYSVSREKKESFPLTVTSAQKNPTAFYLCASSIVPPRWAGVGTDTQYFGPGTRLTVL.